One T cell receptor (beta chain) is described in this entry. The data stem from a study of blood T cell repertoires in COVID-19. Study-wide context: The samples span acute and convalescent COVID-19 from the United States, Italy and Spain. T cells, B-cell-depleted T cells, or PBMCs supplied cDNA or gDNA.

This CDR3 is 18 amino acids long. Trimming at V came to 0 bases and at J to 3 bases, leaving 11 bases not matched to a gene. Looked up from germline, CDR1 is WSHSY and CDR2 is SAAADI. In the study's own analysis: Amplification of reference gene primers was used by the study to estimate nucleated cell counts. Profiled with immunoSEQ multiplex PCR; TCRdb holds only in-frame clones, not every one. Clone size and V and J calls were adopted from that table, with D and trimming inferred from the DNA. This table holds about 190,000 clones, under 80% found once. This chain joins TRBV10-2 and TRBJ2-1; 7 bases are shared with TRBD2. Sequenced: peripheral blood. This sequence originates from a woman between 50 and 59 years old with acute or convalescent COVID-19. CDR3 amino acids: CASSESRSGGSIYNEQFF. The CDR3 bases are TGCGCCAGCAGTGAGTCACGATCGGGCGGGAGCATCTACAATGAGCAGTTCTTC.